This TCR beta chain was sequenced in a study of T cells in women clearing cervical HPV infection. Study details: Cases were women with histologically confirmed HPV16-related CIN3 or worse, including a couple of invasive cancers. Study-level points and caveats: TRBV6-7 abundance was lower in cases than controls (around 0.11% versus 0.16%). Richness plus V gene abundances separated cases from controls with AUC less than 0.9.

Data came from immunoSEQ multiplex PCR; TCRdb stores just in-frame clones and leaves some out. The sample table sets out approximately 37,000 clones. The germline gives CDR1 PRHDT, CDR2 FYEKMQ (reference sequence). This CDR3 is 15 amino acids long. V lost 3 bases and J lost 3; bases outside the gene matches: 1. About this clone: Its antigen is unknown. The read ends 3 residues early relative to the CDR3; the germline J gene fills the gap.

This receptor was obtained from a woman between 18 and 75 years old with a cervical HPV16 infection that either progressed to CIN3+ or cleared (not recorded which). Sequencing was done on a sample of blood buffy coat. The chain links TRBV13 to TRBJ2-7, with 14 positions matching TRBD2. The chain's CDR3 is CASSLGTSGSYEQYF. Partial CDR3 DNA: TGTGCCAGCAGCTTGGGGACTAGCGGGAGCTACGAG. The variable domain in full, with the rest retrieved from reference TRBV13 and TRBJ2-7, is AAGVIQSPRHLIKEKRETATLKCYPIPRHDTVYWYQQGPGQDPQFLISFYEKMQSDKGSIPDRFSAQQFSDYHSELNMSSLELGDSALYFCASSLGTSGSYEQYFGPGTRLTVT.